This section outlines one T cell receptor beta chain sequence together with its context. Under the authors' procedure: Amplified reference gene primers provided the basis for estimating nucleated cell counts. Measured with immunoSEQ multiplex PCR; TCRdb has only the in-frame clones, and not every one. Clone size and V and J calls were adopted from that table, with D and trimming inferred from the DNA. The sample has around 340,000 clones; approximately 86% are singletons. Cohort placement rested on clinical history that participants reported themselves. CDR1 and CDR2 (germline): SGDLS, YYNGEE. The CDR3 length is 17 residues. Unmatched junction bases numbered 12, after V lost 4 bases and J lost 2 bases. This specimen comes from a study of blood T cell repertoires in COVID-19. Overall study: Specimens from acute and convalescent COVID-19 originated in the United States, Italy and Spain. Sample material is recorded as cDNA or gDNA derived from T cells, B-cell-depleted T cells, or PBMCs.

Material for sequencing was PBMCs or T cells enriched from blood (not recorded which). This chain joins TRBV9 and TRBJ2-7, with 10 bases aligning to TRBD2. This TCR was sampled from a woman between 35 and 50 years old with acute COVID-19. The CDR3 sequence: CASSTGARTSGTYEQYF. CDR3 coding DNA: TGTGCCAGCAGCACAGGCGCACGGACTAGCGGCACCTACGAGCAGTACTTC.